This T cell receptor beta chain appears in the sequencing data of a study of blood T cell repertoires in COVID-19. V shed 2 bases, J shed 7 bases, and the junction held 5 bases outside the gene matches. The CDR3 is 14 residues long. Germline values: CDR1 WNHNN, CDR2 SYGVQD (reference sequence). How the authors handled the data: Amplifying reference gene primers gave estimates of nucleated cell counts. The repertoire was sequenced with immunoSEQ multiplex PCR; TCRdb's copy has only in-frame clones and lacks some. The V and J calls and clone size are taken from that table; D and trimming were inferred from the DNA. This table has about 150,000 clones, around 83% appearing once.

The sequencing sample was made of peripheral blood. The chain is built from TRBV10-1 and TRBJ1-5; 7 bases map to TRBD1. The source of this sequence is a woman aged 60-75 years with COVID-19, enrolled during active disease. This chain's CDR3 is CASSEGQGDQPQHF. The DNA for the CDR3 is TGCGCCAGCAGTGAGGGTCAGGGGGACCAGCCCCAGCATTTT.